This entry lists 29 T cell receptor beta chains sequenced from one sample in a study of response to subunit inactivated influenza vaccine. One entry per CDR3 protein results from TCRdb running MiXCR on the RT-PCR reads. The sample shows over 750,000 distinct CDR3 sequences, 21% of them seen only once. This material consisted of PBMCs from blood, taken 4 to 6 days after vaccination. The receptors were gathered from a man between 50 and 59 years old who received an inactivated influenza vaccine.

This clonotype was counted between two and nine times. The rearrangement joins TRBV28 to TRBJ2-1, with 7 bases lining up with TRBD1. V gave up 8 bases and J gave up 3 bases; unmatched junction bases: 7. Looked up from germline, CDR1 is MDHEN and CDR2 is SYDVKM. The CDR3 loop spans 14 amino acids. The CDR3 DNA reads TGTGCCAGCCAAGGACAGGAAGGCTACAATGAGCAGTTCTTC. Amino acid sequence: CASQGQEGYNEQFF.

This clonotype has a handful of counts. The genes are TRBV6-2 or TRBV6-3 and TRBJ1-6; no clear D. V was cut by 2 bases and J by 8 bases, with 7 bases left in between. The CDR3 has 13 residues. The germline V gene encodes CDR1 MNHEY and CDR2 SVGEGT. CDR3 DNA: TGTGCCAGCAGTTACCGCAGAGATTCACCCCTCCACTTT. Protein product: CASSYRRDSPLHF.

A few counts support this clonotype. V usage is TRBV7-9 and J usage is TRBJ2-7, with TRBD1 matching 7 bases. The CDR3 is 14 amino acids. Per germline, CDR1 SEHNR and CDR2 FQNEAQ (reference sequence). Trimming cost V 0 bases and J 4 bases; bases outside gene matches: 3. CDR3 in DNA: TGTGCCAGCAGCTTAGCGCACAGGGGTTACGAGCAGTACTTC. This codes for CASSLAHRGYEQYF.

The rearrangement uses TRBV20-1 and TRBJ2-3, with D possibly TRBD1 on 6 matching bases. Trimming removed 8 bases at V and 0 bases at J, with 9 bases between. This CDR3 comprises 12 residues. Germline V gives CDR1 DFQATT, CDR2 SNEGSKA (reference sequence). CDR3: CSMDRSTDTQYF. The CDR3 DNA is TGCAGTATGGACAGAAGCACAGATACGCAGTATTTT.

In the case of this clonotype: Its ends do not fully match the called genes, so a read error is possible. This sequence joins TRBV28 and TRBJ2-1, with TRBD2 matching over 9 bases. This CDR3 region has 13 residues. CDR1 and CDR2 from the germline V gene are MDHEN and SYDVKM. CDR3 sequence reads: CASRSHSGGALKF. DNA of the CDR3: TGTGCCAGCAGATCCCATAGCGGGGGCGCACTAAAATTC.

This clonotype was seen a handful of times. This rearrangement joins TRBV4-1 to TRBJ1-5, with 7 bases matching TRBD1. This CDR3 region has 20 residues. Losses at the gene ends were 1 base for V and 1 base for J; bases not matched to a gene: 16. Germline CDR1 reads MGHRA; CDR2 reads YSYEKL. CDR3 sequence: CASSQVRGIRGRMSNQPQHF. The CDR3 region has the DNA TGCGCCAGCAGCCAAGTGAGGGGAATTAGGGGGCGAATGAGCAATCAGCCCCAGCATTTT.

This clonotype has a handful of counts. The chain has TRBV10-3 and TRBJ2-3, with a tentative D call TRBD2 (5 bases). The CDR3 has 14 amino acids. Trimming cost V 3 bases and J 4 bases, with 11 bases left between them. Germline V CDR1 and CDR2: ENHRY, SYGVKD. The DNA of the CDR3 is TGTGCCATCAGTGAACTGCTAGCCTCAGATACGCAGTATTTT. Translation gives CAISELLASDTQYF.

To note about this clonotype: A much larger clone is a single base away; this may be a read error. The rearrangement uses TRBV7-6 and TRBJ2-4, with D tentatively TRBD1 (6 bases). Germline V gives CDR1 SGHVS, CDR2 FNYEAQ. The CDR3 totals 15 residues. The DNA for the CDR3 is TGTTCCAGCAGCTGGAAACAGGGTCGTGGGAACATTCAGTACTTC. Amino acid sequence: CSSSWKQGRGNIQYF.

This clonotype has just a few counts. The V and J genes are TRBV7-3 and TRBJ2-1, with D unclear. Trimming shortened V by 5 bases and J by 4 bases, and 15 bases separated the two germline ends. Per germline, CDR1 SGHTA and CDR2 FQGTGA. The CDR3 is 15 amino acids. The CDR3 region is CASSPTAHQYNEQFF. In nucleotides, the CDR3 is TGTGCCAGCAGCCCGACTGCACACCAATACAATGAGCAGTTCTTC.

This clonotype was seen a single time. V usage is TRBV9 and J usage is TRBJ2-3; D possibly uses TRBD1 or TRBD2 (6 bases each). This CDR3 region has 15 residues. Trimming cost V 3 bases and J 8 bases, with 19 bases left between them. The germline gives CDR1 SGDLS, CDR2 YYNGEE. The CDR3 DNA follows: TGTGCCAGCAGCGGCGGGACCCAAAGGGGGGTTACGCAGTATTTT. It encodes CASSGGTQRGVTQYF.

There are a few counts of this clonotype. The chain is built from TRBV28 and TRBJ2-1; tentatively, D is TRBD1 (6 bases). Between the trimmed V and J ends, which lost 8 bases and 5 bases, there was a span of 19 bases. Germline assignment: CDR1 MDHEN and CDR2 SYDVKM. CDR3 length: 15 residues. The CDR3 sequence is CASVPHNRADNEQFF. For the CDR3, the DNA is TGTGCCAGCGTTCCACATAACAGGGCGGACAATGAGCAGTTCTTC.

The CDR3 DNA is TGTGCCAGCAGGGTCGGCGGGGGTCTATGGAACACTGAAGCTTTCTTT. Amino acid sequence: CASRVGGGLWNTEAFF. This chain uses TRBV12-3 or TRBV12-4 with TRBJ1-1; D is possibly TRBD1 (5 bases). Between the trimmed V and J ends, which lost 6 bases and 1 base, there was a span of 18 bases. CDR3 length: 16 residues.

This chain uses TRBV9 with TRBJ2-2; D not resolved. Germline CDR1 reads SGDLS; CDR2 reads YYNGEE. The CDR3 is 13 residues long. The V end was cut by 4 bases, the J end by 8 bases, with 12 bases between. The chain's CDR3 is CASSPPRRGELFF. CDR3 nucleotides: TGTGCCAGCAGCCCTCCCCGGAGAGGGGAGCTGTTTTTT. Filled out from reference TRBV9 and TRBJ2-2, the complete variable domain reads DSGVTQTPKHLITATGQRVTLRCSPRSGDLSVYWYQQSLDQGLQFLIQYYNGEERAKGNILERFSAQQFPDLHSELNLSSLELGDSALYFCASSPPRRGELFFGEGSRLTVL.

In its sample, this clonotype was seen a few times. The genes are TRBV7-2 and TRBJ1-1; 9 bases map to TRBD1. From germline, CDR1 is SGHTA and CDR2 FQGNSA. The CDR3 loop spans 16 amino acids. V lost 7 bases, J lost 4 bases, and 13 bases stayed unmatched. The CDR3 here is CASTLRTGAGGTEAFF. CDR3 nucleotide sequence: TGTGCCAGCACCCTCAGGACAGGGGCAGGGGGCACTGAAGCTTTCTTT.

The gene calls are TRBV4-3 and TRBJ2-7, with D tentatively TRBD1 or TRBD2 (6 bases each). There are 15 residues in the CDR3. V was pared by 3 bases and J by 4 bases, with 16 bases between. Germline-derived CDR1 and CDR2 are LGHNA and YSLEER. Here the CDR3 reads CASSQGGSFLYEQYF. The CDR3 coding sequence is TGCGCCAGCAGCCAGGGGGGCAGTTTCCTTTACGAGCAGTACTTC.

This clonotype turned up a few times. The CDR3 spells CASSQDPGTVNTGELFF. The CDR3 nucleotides are TGCGCCAGCAGCCAAGATCCGGGGACCGTAAACACCGGGGAGCTGTTTTTT. This rearrangement joins TRBV4-3 to TRBJ2-2, with D perhaps assigned TRBD1 or TRBD2 (5 bases each). There are 17 residues in the CDR3. V lost 0 bases to trimming and J lost 2 bases, with 13 bases between them. Germline CDR1 is LGHNA and CDR2 is YSLEER.

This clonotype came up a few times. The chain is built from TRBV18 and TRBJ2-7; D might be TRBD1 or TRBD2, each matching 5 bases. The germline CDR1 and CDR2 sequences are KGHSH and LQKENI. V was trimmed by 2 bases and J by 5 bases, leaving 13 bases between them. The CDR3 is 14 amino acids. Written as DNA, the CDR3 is TGTGCCAGCTCACCAACGGGACCGGGCGACGAGCAGTACTTC. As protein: CASSPTGPGDEQYF.

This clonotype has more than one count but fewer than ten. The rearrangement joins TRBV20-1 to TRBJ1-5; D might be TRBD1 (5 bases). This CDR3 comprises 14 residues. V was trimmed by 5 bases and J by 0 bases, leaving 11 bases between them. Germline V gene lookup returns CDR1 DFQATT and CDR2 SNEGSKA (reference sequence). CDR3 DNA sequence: TGCAGTGCTCGGGACTCTTTTAGCAATCAGCCCCAGCATTTT. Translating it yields CSARDSFSNQPQHF.

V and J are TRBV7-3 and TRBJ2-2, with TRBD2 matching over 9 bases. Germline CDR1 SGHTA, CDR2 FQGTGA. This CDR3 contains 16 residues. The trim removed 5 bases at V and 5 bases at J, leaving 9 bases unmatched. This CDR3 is CASSDAQREVTGELFF. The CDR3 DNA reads TGTGCCAGCAGCGATGCCCAGCGGGAGGTAACCGGGGAGCTGTTTTTT.

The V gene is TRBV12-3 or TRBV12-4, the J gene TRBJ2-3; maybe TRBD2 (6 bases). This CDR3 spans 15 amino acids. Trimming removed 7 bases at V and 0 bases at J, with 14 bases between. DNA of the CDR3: TGTGCCAGCAATAGAGGGGACTTTAGCACAGATACGCAGTATTTT. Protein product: CASNRGDFSTDTQYF.

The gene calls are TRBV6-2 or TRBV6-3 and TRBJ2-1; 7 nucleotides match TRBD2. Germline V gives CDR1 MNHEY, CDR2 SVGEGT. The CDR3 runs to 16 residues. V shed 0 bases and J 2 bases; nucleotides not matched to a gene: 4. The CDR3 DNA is TGTGCCAGCAGTTACTCTGCTAGCGGAGCCTACAATGAGCAGTTCTTC. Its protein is CASSYSASGAYNEQFF.

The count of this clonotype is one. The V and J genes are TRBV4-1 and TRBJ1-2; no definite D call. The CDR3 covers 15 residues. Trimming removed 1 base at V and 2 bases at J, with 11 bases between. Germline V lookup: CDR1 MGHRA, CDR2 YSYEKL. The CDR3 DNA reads TGCGCCAGCAGCCAAGTTGAGGCAGCGAACTATGGCTACACCTTC. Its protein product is CASSQVEAANYGYTF.

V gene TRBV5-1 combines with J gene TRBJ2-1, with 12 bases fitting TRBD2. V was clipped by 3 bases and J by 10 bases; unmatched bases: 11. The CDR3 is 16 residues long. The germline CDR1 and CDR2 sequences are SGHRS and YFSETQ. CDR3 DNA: TGCGCCAGCAGCTCACAGACTAGCGGGAGCGGGGGAGAGCAGTTCTTC. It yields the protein CASSSQTSGSGGEQFF.

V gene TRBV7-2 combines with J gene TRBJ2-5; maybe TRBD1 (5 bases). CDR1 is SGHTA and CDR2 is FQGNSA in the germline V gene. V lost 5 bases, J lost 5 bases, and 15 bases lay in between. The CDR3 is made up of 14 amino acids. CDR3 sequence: CASSPRQGTETQYF. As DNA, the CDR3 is TGTGCCAGCAGCCCCCGGCAGGGAACGGAGACCCAGTACTTC.

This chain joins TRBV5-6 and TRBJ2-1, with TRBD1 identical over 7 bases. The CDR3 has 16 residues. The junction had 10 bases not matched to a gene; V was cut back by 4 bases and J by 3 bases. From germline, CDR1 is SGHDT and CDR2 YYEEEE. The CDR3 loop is CASSGFTGQNYNEQFF. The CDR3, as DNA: TGTGCCAGCAGCGGCTTCACGGGACAGAACTACAATGAGCAGTTCTTC.

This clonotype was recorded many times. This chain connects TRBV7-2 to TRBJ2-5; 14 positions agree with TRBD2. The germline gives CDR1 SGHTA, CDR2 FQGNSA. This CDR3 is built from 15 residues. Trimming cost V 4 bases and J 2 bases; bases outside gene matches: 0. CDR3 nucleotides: TGTGCCAGCAGCTGGACTAGCGGGGGGCAAGAGACCCAGTACTTC. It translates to CASSWTSGGQETQYF.

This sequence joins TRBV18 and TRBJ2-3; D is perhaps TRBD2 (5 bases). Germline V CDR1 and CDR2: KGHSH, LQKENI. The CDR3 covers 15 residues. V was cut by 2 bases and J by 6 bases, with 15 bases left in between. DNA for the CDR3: TGTGCCAGCTCACCAAGGACTGCGAGGTGGGATACGCAGTATTTT. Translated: CASSPRTARWDTQYF.

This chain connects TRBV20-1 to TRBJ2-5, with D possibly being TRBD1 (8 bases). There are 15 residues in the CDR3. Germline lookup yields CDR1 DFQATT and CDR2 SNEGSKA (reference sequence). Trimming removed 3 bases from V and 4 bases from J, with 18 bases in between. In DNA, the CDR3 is TGCAGTGCTAGCCACAGAACAGGGGGGGGAGAGACCCAGTACTTC. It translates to CSASHRTGGGETQYF.

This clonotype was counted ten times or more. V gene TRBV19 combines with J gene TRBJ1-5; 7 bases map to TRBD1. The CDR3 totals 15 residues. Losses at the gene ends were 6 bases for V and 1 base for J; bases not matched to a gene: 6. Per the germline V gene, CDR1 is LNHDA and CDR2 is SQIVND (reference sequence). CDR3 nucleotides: TGTGCCAGTAGATCGACAGGGCAGAGCAATCAGCCCCAGCATTTT. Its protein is CASRSTGQSNQPQHF.